Below, 31 T cell receptor beta chains from the same sample are listed, as sequenced in a study of molecular identifiers for immune sequencing clone quantification. TCRdb recomputed calls from the PCR reads with MiXCR, one row per CDR3 protein. The sample shows about 330,000 distinct CDR3 sequences, under 25% of them seen only once. Sequencing was performed on naive CD8+ T cells from blood, with Jurkat cell RNA spiked in. Subset given: FACS-sorted CD8+CD4-CCR7+CD45RA+ naive T cells. These receptor sequences come from a human donor in good health. Some libraries in this study had Jurkat cell RNA spiked in.

The chain carries TRBV18 and TRBJ2-1; 10 nucleotides match TRBD2. This CDR3 is built from 15 residues. Germline CDR1 KGHSH, CDR2 LQKENI. Trimming cost V 3 bases and J 8 bases; bases outside gene matches: 7. DNA of the CDR3: TGTGCCAGCTCACCGACTAGCGGGCCTTACTATGAGCAGTTCTTC. Encoded protein: CASSPTSGPYYEQFF.

As to this clonotype: A read error is likely, as this CDR3 ends without the conserved phenylalanine or tryptophan. This chain connects TRBV28 to TRBJ2-1, with TRBD2 identical over 8 bases. The germline V gene has CDR1 MDHEN and CDR2 SYDVKM. The J segment lost 8 bases and the V segment lost 5 bases, leaving 8 bases of the junction unmatched. The CDR3 spans 14 residues. CDR3 protein: CASSLREGPYEQFS. CDR3 nucleotide sequence: TGTGCCAGCAGTCTACGGGAGGGCCCCTATGAGCAGTTCTCC.

The sample holds a few counts of this clonotype. The CDR3 nucleotides read TGTGCCACCACTCTCCCAGGGGGCGAGCAGTACTTC. Residues: CATTLPGGEQYF. The gene calls are TRBV27 and TRBJ2-7, with 7 bases aligning to TRBD1. This CDR3 is built from 12 residues. The V segment lost 10 bases and the J segment 6 bases; nucleotides outside the gene matches: 9. In germline, CDR1 is MNHEY, CDR2 SMNVEV (reference sequence).

The table lists this clonotype with many counts. This chain links TRBV30 with TRBJ1-1; no firm D call. CDR1 and CDR2 from the germline V gene are GTSNPN and SVGIG (reference sequence). The CDR3 loop spans 13 amino acids. V lost 0 bases and J lost 1, with 6 bases in between. CDR3 amino acids: CAWSVVPNTEAFF. DNA for the CDR3: TGTGCCTGGAGTGTCGTGCCGAACACTGAAGCTTTCTTT.

V is TRBV12-3 or TRBV12-4 and J is TRBJ2-1; possibly TRBD2 for D (7 bases). The CDR3 length is 16 residues. V was shortened by 6 bases and J by 8 bases, with 23 bases between the two germline ends. In nucleotides, the CDR3 is TGTGCCAGCAGCCCTCAGGGGTTCGGGGGGTCTGATGAGCAGTTCTTC. Its protein is CASSPQGFGGSDEQFF.

The chain combines TRBV19 with TRBJ2-2; 8 nucleotides agree with TRBD1. The CDR3 consists of 15 residues. The trim removed 7 bases at V and 4 bases at J, leaving 8 bases unmatched. The germline gives CDR1 LNHDA, CDR2 SQIVND (reference sequence). This CDR3 reads CASNTGTGITGELFF. CDR3 in DNA: TGTGCCAGTAATACCGGGACAGGCATCACCGGGGAGCTGTTTTTT.

This clonotype was recorded at least ten times. The gene calls are TRBV7-8 and TRBJ1-1; D may be TRBD1 (5 bases). V gave up 6 bases and J gave up 0 bases, with 11 bases separating them. Germline values: CDR1 SGHVS, CDR2 FQNEAQ. The CDR3 has 14 amino acids. CDR3: CASSPGPLNTEAFF. The CDR3 DNA is TGTGCCAGCAGTCCGGGACCGCTGAACACTGAAGCTTTCTTT.

The rearrangement links TRBV4-1 to TRBJ2-7; D uncertain. The CDR3 has 13 amino acids. The germline V gene encodes CDR1 MGHRA and CDR2 YSYEKL. V dropped 0 bases and J dropped 5 bases, with 8 bases sitting between them. CDR3 amino acids: CASSQDELNEQYF. The DNA of the CDR3 is TGCGCCAGCAGCCAAGACGAGTTAAACGAGCAGTACTTC.

A note on this clonotype: This may arise from a read error, as a much more abundant clone is one base away. The chain employs TRBV14 and TRBJ2-1, with 7 bases matching TRBD2. CDR3 length: 16 residues. J was trimmed by 12 bases and V by 2 bases; bases with no gene match: 16. Germline V gene lookup returns CDR1 SGHDN and CDR2 FVKESK. CDR3 nucleotides: TGTGCCAGCAGCCAATGGGACTACGGTTTCGACAAGGCGCAGTTCTTC. Translation gives CASSQWDYGFDKAQFF.

This clonotype occurred a few times. Mismatch with germline at one junction end may stem from a read error. The V call is TRBV5-1, the J call TRBJ2-3; 9 bases are shared with TRBD2. There are 16 residues in the CDR3. From germline, CDR1 is SGHRS and CDR2 YFSETQ. CDR3 DNA: TGCGCCAGCAGCTTACTGACTAGCGGAAGCGCAGATGCGCAGTATTTT. This encodes CASSLLTSGSADAQYF.

The V and J genes are TRBV6-5 and TRBJ2-7; D tentatively reads TRBD1 or TRBD2 (7 bases each). The germline V gene encodes CDR1 MNHEY and CDR2 SVGAGI. This CDR3 comprises 16 residues. Trimming took 5 bases from V and 7 from J, leaving 24 bases between them. The CDR3 loop reads CASSAPQWEGASEQYF. The CDR3 bases are TGTGCCAGCAGTGCCCCACAGTGGGAGGGGGCAAGTGAGCAGTACTTC.

Points on this clonotype: With a much larger clone just one base away, this may be a read error. V usage is TRBV29-1 and J usage is TRBJ1-4; perhaps TRBD1 as D (5 bases). The germline CDR1 and CDR2 sequences are SQVTM and ANQGSEA. The CDR3 is 11 amino acids. In DNA, the CDR3 is TGCAGCGTTGAGAGGGGTGAAAAACTGTATTTT. This gives the protein CSVERGEKLYF.

The rearrangement links TRBV12-3 or TRBV12-4 to TRBJ1-5; TRBD1 matches at 8 bases. Germline trimming cut 6 bases from V and 6 bases from J; bases unmatched to any gene: 4. The CDR3 has 13 amino acids. CDR3: CASSRTGGQPQHF. CDR3 DNA: TGTGCCAGCAGCCGTACAGGGGGTCAGCCCCAGCATTTT.

This clonotype was counted only a few times. V is TRBV12-3 or TRBV12-4 and J is TRBJ2-3; D not certain. The CDR3 is 14 residues long. The ends were cut back, 4 bases at V and 0 bases at J, with 8 bases in the middle. The CDR3 sequence: CASSYASSTDTQYF. In nucleotides, the CDR3 is TGTGCCAGCAGTTACGCCTCTAGCACAGATACGCAGTATTTT.

This clonotype was recorded many times. The chain couples TRBV27 to TRBJ1-2; TRBD1 matches at 7 bases. Looked up from germline, CDR1 is MNHEY and CDR2 is SMNVEV (reference sequence). This CDR3 has 13 amino acids. V gave up 2 bases and J gave up 8 bases; unmatched junction bases: 5. The CDR3 DNA is TGTGCCAGCAGTTTAGTCACAGGGGACGGCTACACCTTC. Its protein product is CASSLVTGDGYTF.

V usage is TRBV14 and J usage is TRBJ1-4, with 8 bases identical to TRBD1. The CDR3 has 18 amino acids. CDR1 is SGHDN, CDR2 FVKESK, per germline. The V segment lost 5 bases and the J segment 0 bases; nucleotides outside the gene matches: 11. The CDR3 loop reads CASSDGQGIPATNEKLFF. The CDR3 nucleotides read TGTGCCAGCAGCGATGGACAGGGTATCCCCGCAACTAATGAAAAACTGTTTTTT.

V gene TRBV11-2 combines with J gene TRBJ2-5; unclear D gene. There are 17 residues in the CDR3. Trimming took off 4 bases at V and 5 bases at J, with 23 bases between the two ends. Per germline, CDR1 SGHAT and CDR2 FQNNGV. The CDR3 bases are TGTGCCAGCAGCTCTATCCAGGTTTTCAAGGGTGTCGAGACCCAGTACTTC. This gives the protein CASSSIQVFKGVETQYF.

The chain couples TRBV4-1 to TRBJ2-7, with D possibly TRBD2 on 6 matching bases. V was shortened by 0 bases and J by 3 bases, with 15 bases between the two germline ends. This CDR3 has 16 residues. The germline V gene encodes CDR1 MGHRA and CDR2 YSYEKL. The CDR3 nucleotides are TGCGCCAGCAGCCAAGAGTCATATGGGGGGTTCTACGAGCAGTACTTC. Amino acids: CASSQESYGGFYEQYF.

This clonotype was counted a few times. This chain's CDR3 is CASRGTGWNTEAFF. The CDR3 nucleotides are TGTGCCAGCAGAGGGACAGGTTGGAACACTGAAGCTTTCTTT. This sequence joins TRBV6-2 or TRBV6-3 and TRBJ1-1; TRBD1 matches 8 bases. This CDR3 region has 14 residues. Germline V gene lookup returns CDR1 MNHEY and CDR2 SVGEGT. Trimming took 6 bases from V and 1 from J; bases not matched to a gene: 4.

A word on this clonotype: One end of the junction does not line up with germline, which may come from a read error. The V call is TRBV12-5, the J call TRBJ2-1; TRBD2 aligns across 7 bases. Germline CDR1 is LGHNT and CDR2 is FRNRAP. This CDR3 has 15 amino acids. The CDR3 here is CTSGSGPVSYNEQFF. CDR3 sequence (DNA): TGTACTAGTGGTAGCGGGCCGGTGTCCTACAATGAGCAGTTCTTC.

This clonotype showed up just a few times. Just one base apart from a much larger clone, this may be a read error. The rearrangement joins TRBV6-5 to TRBJ2-7; 12 bases map to TRBD2. The CDR3 runs 12 residues. Germline CDR1 and CDR2: MNHEY and SVGAGI. CDR3 amino acids: CDSWTSGEEQYF. CDR3 bases: TGTGACAGCTGGACTAGCGGGGAAGAGCAGTACTTC.

The table lists this clonotype with many counts. This chain links TRBV20-1 with TRBJ2-7, with 7 bases that match TRBD2. The trim removed 5 bases at V and 3 bases at J, leaving 4 bases unmatched. CDR1 is DFQATT, CDR2 SNEGSKA, per germline (reference sequence). The CDR3 length is 12 residues. This chain's CDR3 is CSAGASGYEQYF. CDR3 nucleotide sequence: TGCAGTGCTGGGGCTAGCGGCTACGAGCAGTACTTC.

This clonotype was detected a few times. The chain combines TRBV6-1 with TRBJ2-5; D is uncertain. CDR1 MNHNS and CDR2 SASEGT come from the germline V gene. The CDR3 sequence is 17 residues long. Trimming pared 2 bases from V and 3 bases from J, leaving 19 bases between. The CDR3 nucleotides are TGTGCCAGCAGTGAAATGAGGATACTCAGGAAGGAAGAGACCCAGTACTTC. Encoded protein: CASSEMRILRKEETQYF.

This clonotype has only a few counts. This rearrangement joins TRBV7-9 to TRBJ2-7; TRBD2 matches 8 bases. After removal of 4 bases from V and 5 bases from J, the junction contained 25 bases not matched to a gene. CDR3 size: 20 residues. The germline gives CDR1 SEHNR, CDR2 FQNEAQ (reference sequence). CDR3 in amino acids: CASSSQYEREGRGSVHEQYF. The CDR3 nucleotides read TGTGCCAGCAGCTCCCAGTATGAACGGGAGGGCCGAGGATCCGTCCACGAGCAGTACTTC.

About this clonotype: Since the CDR3 does not end with the conserved phenylalanine or tryptophan, this likely comes from a read error. For the CDR3, the DNA is TGTGCCAGCAGTCCAATGGTCTACGAGCAGTACTAC. This gives the protein CASSPMVYEQYY. V usage is TRBV6-2 or TRBV6-3 and J usage is TRBJ2-7; D gene ambiguous. V was trimmed by 5 bases and J by 3 bases, leaving 8 bases between them. The germline V gene has CDR1 MNHEY and CDR2 SVGEGT. This CDR3 has 12 amino acids.

J is TRBJ1-1 and V is TRBV7-9; no firm D call. Germline CDR1 reads SEHNR; CDR2 reads FQNEAQ (reference sequence). The V and J ends lost 1 base and 5 bases respectively, with 17 bases between them. CDR3 length: 16 amino acids. CDR3 bases: TGTGCCAGCAGCTTAGTCGGGGAGCCGGATTGGACTGAAGCTTTCTTT. Translated: CASSLVGEPDWTEAFF.

In this sample, this clonotype turned up many times. This sequence joins TRBV7-9 and TRBJ1-1; no definite D call. The CDR3 extends over 16 amino acids. Germline CDR1 is SEHNR and CDR2 is FQNEAQ (reference sequence). Trimming took off 2 bases at V and 4 bases at J, with 17 bases between the two ends. The CDR3 DNA is TGTGCCAGCAGCTTATCTCTGACTTCCCTTGGCACTGAAGCTTTCTTT. Translation: CASSLSLTSLGTEAFF.

This clonotype appeared a few times. The genes are TRBV25-1 and TRBJ2-1; maybe TRBD1 (5 bases). Trimming cost V 5 bases and J 8 bases, with 10 bases left between them. The V gene's germline CDR1 is MGHDK and CDR2 SYGVNS. The CDR3 has 12 amino acids. The CDR3 loop reads CASSWGVHEQFF. CDR3 in DNA: TGTGCCAGCAGTTGGGGCGTCCATGAGCAGTTCTTC. Full variable domain (remainder filled in from reference TRBV25-1 and TRBJ2-1): EADIYQTPRYLVIGTGKKITLECSQTMGHDKMYWYQQDPGMELHLIHYSYGVNSTEKGDLSSESTVSRIRTEHFPLTLESARPSHTSQYLCASSWGVHEQFFGPGTRLTVL.

As concerns this clonotype: Mismatch with germline at one junction end may stem from a read error. This chain uses TRBV4-3 with TRBJ1-4; TRBD1 is a possible D gene (5 bases). Germline V gene data show CDR1 as LGHNA and CDR2 as YSLEER. The CDR3 contains 15 residues. The CDR3 here is CASSPAGTRAQKPFF. Written as DNA, the CDR3 is TGCGCCAGCAGCCCTGCCGGGACCAGAGCTCAAAAACCGTTTTTT.

This chain connects TRBV7-8 to TRBJ2-1; D may be TRBD2 (6 bases). This CDR3 spans 15 amino acids. Germline V gene sequence: CDR1 SGHVS, CDR2 FQNEAQ. Trimming left V 5 bases short and J 5 bases short, with 16 bases between. The CDR3 DNA is TGTGCCAGCAGCCTAATACTAGCAAGGGACAATGAGCAGTTCTTC. Its translation is CASSLILARDNEQFF.

This clonotype was counted between two and nine times. The chain joins TRBV20-1 to TRBJ2-1; no firm D call. V was trimmed by 2 bases and J by 4 bases, leaving 12 bases between them. Germline values: CDR1 DFQATT, CDR2 SNEGSKA (reference sequence). The CDR3 consists of 14 residues. This CDR3 reads CSARLPNNYNEQFF. CDR3 in DNA: TGCAGTGCTAGACTACCGAATAATTACAATGAGCAGTTCTTC.